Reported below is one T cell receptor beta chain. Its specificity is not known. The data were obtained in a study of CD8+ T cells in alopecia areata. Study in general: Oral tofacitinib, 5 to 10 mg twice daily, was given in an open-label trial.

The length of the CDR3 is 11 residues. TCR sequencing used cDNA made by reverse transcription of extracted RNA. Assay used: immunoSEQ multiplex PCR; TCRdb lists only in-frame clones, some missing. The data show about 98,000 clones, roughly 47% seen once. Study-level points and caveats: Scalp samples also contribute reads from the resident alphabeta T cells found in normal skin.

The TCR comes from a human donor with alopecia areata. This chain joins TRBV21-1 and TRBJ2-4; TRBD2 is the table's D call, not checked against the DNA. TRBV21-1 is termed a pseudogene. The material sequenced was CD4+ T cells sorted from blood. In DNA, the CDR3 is TGTGCCAGCAGCAAAGGGCGGGGACGACCCTTC. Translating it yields CASSKGRGRPF.